The entry that follows covers one T cell receptor (beta chain) sequence. What it binds is unknown. This entry is derived from a study of cytomegalovirus exposure and HLA in healthy donors. Study-level information: One earlier analysis, a look at around 180 million T cells, found some 100 million unique TCR beta sequences.

CDR1 is SQVTM and CDR2 is ANQGSEA in the germline V gene. The CDR3 consists of 12 residues. Trimming shortened V by 3 bases and J by 15 bases, and 18 bases separated the two germline ends. When sampled, the donors appeared nominally healthy, though they likely had unrecorded immune exposures. Researchers ran the PCR with 60 Vbeta and 13 Jbeta primers. Method: immunoSEQ multiplex PCR; TCRdb's copy keeps in-frame clones and lacks some. The sample lists 100,000 to 150,000 clones; roughly 80% were seen once. Study findings and constraints: Most TCR sequences were seen very rarely across donors, but some public TCRs occurred in many.

The sample comprised PBMCs. This chain uses TRBV29-1 with TRBJ2-1; weak D call: TRBD1 (5 bases). This sequence was found in a man younger than 30 in good health and CMV-seronegative. CDR3 sequence: CSVDNRTPGRFF. For the CDR3, the DNA is TGCAGCGTTGATAACAGGACCCCCGGTAGGTTCTTC.